This T cell receptor (beta chain) stems from a study of cytomegalovirus exposure and HLA in healthy donors. This clone appeared once. The target antigen is unknown. The PCR contained 60 Vbeta and 13 Jbeta primers. Produced via immunoSEQ multiplex PCR; TCRdb's table is partial and in-frame only. The sample has a few hundred thousand clones, under 85% seen once. Study conclusions and caveats: The authors considered a cluster of highly shared sequence variants likely to be a sequencing artifact. A later analysis reported that several of the most significant clusters appeared to be linked to common viral pathogens, among them Epstein-Barr virus.

Germline CDR1 MDHEN, CDR2 SYDVKM. The CDR3 has 16 amino acids. After removal of 6 bases from V and 10 bases from J, the junction contained 20 bases not matched to a gene. This TCR came from a woman between 45 and 65 years old in good health and CMV-seropositive. Material: PBMCs. V gene TRBV28 combines with J gene TRBJ1-1, with 7 positions matching TRBD1. The DNA of the CDR3 is TGTGCCAGCAGCCCAGCCGGGTGGGACAGCATCCGGGGAGCTTTCTTT. Amino acid sequence: CASSPAGWDSIRGAFF.